Each of the 26 T cell receptor beta chains below was sequenced from the same sample in a study of beta chain features in type 1 diabetes (dated 2018 in TCRdb). Library construction relied on the immunoSEQ multiplex PCR assay. The High Capacity cDNA Reverse Transcription Kit was used to reverse transcribe all of the isolated RNA, meaning that expressed TCRB transcripts were what got sequenced. Entries here come from immuneACCESS through TCRdb and include only in-frame sequences with V and J called. Some clones fail to appear in such tables; in the studies checked, an unresolved V gene covers under half of the shortfall, and the cause of the remainder is unknown. The sample has around 430,000 clones on record, approximately 31% of them singletons. The ten largest clones add up to 0.06% to 0.07% of the sample. Sequenced sample: naive CD4+ T cells from blood. According to the study, the label for this sample's cell subset or site signals: true naive CD4+ T cells. All receptors come from a young man in good health.

The gene calls are TRBV30 and TRBJ2-7; TRBD1 aligns across 7 bases. Germline CDR1 and CDR2: GTSNPN and SVGIG (reference sequence). The CDR3 consists of 13 residues. V lost 1 base, J lost 6 bases, and 6 bases stayed unmatched. The CDR3 is CAWSATGAREQYF. CDR3 in DNA: TGTGCCTGGAGTGCCACAGGGGCCCGCGAGCAGTACTTC.

V and J are TRBV18 and TRBJ2-1, with 8 bases lining up with TRBD2. The ends lost 2 bases at V and 7 bases at J; junction bases unmatched: 4. The CDR3 covers 14 residues. Germline loops: CDR1 KGHSH, CDR2 LQKENI. In nucleotides, the CDR3 is TGTGCCAGCTCACCAGGGGCGGGAGGAAATGAGCAGTTCTTC. This translates into CASSPGAGGNEQFF.

The table lists this clone with a few counts. The chain uses TRBV19 and TRBJ2-1; maybe TRBD2 (6 bases). V lost 6 bases and J 6 bases, leaving 15 bases between the germline ends. Germline CDR1 and CDR2: LNHDA and SQIVND (reference sequence). The CDR3 has 14 residues. CDR3 bases: TGTGCCAGTAGAAGAACTAGCCCATCCAATGAGCAGTTCTTC. Its translation is CASRRTSPSNEQFF.

On this clone: The sample contains more than one DNA sequence encoding this CDR3. The V and J genes are TRBV11-1 and TRBJ2-5; the D is unclear. The ends were cut back, 3 bases at V and 2 bases at J, with 1 base in the middle. The V gene's germline CDR1 is SGHAT and CDR2 FQDESV (reference sequence). This CDR3 spans 11 amino acids. The CDR3 is CASSLQETQYF. As DNA, the CDR3 is TGTGCCAGCAGCTTGCAAGAGACCCAGTACTTC.

The chain recombines TRBV11-2 with TRBJ2-3; D remains unclear. The CDR3 runs to 15 residues. The germline V gene has CDR1 SGHAT and CDR2 FQNNGV. The germline V and J ends were trimmed by 3 bases and 2 bases, with 12 bases remaining between them. The CDR3 sequence is CASSFRIPITDTQYF. The CDR3 nucleotides read TGTGCCAGCAGCTTCAGGATCCCTATCACAGATACGCAGTATTTT.

This sequence joins TRBV7-2 and TRBJ1-1; no clear D gene. V was clipped by 5 bases and J by 8 bases, with 12 bases between them. Germline V gene sequence: CDR1 SGHTA, CDR2 FQGNSA. The length of the CDR3 is 12 residues. CDR3 in DNA: TGTGCCAGCAGCCACTTCTCGGGAGAAGCTTTCTTT. Its protein is CASSHFSGEAFF.

This clone has more than one count but fewer than ten. Other DNA sequences in the same sample also yield this CDR3. The CDR3 loop reads CASSLTGELFF. The CDR3 region has the DNA TGTGCCAGCTCTCTCACCGGGGAGCTGTTTTTT. V gene TRBV7-9 combines with J gene TRBJ2-2; D is unclear. V lost 8 bases and J lost 4, with 5 bases in between. Germline assignment: CDR1 SEHNR and CDR2 FQNEAQ (reference sequence). The CDR3 extends over 11 amino acids.

This clone has a handful of counts. The rearrangement links TRBV30 to TRBJ2-3; the D gene is possibly TRBD2 (6 bases). In germline, CDR1 is GTSNPN, CDR2 SVGIG (reference sequence). Trimming took off 5 bases at V and 12 bases at J, with 15 bases between the two ends. The length of the CDR3 is 11 residues. The CDR3 loop reads CAWGPSAHQYF. The CDR3 coding sequence is TGTGCCTGGGGACCTAGCGCTCACCAGTATTTT.

V is TRBV2 and J is TRBJ2-3; D is unclear. The CDR3 covers 16 residues. V was trimmed by 8 bases and J by 3 bases, leaving 21 bases between them. The germline V gene encodes CDR1 SNHLY and CDR2 FYNNEI. The CDR3 sequence: CASSYLTQSWTDTQYF. In DNA form, the CDR3 reads TGTGCCAGCTCCTACCTGACTCAAAGCTGGACAGATACGCAGTATTTT. Variable domain in full (rest from reference TRBV2 and TRBJ2-3): EPEVTQTPSHQVTQMGQEVILRCVPISNHLYFYWYRQILGQKVEFLVSFYNNEISEKSEIFDDQFSVERPDGSNFTLKIRSTKLEDSAMYFCASSYLTQSWTDTQYFGPGTRLTVL.

V usage is TRBV29-1 and J usage is TRBJ2-7; D possibly matches TRBD1 or TRBD2 (5 bases each). CDR3 length equals 16 residues. In germline, CDR1 is SQVTM, CDR2 ANQGSEA. Trimming pared 0 bases from V and 2 bases from J, leaving 17 bases between. The CDR3, as DNA: TGCAGCGTTGAAGATCTAGGGGACGGCGGTACCTACGAGCAGTACTTC. Amino acids: CSVEDLGDGGTYEQYF.

V usage is TRBV9 and J usage is TRBJ2-3; D not certain. V was shortened by 3 bases and J by 0 bases, with 11 bases between the two germline ends. Germline values: CDR1 SGDLS, CDR2 YYNGEE. This CDR3 comprises 15 residues. This CDR3 is CASSGQAVSTDTQYF. The CDR3 DNA follows: TGTGCCAGCAGCGGGCAGGCGGTTAGCACAGATACGCAGTATTTT.

This clone was seen more than once but under ten times. In DNA, the CDR3 is TGTGCCTGGACTCCGGGACAGGGCGTTTCCGAGCAGTACTTC. Residues: CAWTPGQGVSEQYF. This chain joins TRBV30 and TRBJ2-7, with TRBD1 matching 9 bases. The CDR3 extends over 14 amino acids. Unmatched junction bases numbered 10, after V lost 4 bases and J lost 6 bases. Germline CDR1 reads GTSNPN; CDR2 reads SVGIG (reference sequence).

This clone was observed a handful of times. This sequence joins TRBV7-2 and TRBJ2-1; 8 positions agree with TRBD1. Germline V gives CDR1 SGHTA, CDR2 FQGNSA. V lost 1 base and J lost 3; bases outside the gene matches: 2. This CDR3 is built from 15 residues. In DNA form, the CDR3 reads TGTGCCAGCAGCTTAGGACAGGGGCGCTACAATGAGCAGTTCTTC. Its protein is CASSLGQGRYNEQFF.

This rearrangement joins TRBV18 to TRBJ1-1, with D unclear. The ends were cut back, 1 base at V and 8 bases at J, with 11 bases in the middle. Germline V gives CDR1 KGHSH, CDR2 LQKENI. This CDR3 region has 13 residues. CDR3 loop: CASSPQAGREAFF. CDR3 DNA sequence: TGTGCCAGCTCACCACAAGCAGGACGAGAAGCTTTCTTT.

The genes are TRBV5-1 and TRBJ2-1; D not certain. Trimming removed 4 bases from V and 4 bases from J, with 18 bases in between. Per germline, CDR1 SGHRS and CDR2 YFSETQ. CDR3 length equals 16 residues. The CDR3: CASSIGLPEPYNEQFF. The CDR3, as DNA: TGCGCCAGCAGCATCGGGCTTCCAGAACCTTACAATGAGCAGTTCTTC.

The chain is built from TRBV30 and TRBJ1-4; 10 bases line up with TRBD1. The CDR3 contains 16 residues. The V and J ends lost 3 bases and 5 bases, in that order; junction bases with no gene match: 9. From germline, CDR1 is GTSNPN and CDR2 SVGIG (reference sequence). CDR3 coding DNA: TGTGCCTGGAGCCGGGACAGGGGTTCCCTAAATGAAAAACTGTTTTTT. Amino acid sequence: CAWSRDRGSLNEKLFF.

This clone has a handful of counts. This chain links TRBV4-2 with TRBJ1-4; TRBD1 matches at 7 bases. This CDR3 comprises 14 residues. Germline V gives CDR1 LGHNA, CDR2 YNFKEQ. V lost 0 bases to trimming and J lost 7 bases; unmatched junction nucleotides: 2. The CDR3 bases are TGTGCCAGCAGCCAAGACAGGGGGATTGAAAAACTGTTTTTT. This translates into CASSQDRGIEKLFF.

Only one count was recorded for this clone. The chain links TRBV7-2 to TRBJ2-1; 8 positions match TRBD2. J gave up 2 bases and V 3 bases, and 3 bases lay outside the gene matches. Looked up from germline, CDR1 is SGHTA and CDR2 is FQGNSA. The CDR3 consists of 15 residues. In nucleotides, the CDR3 is TGTGCCAGCAGCTTGAGTAGCGGGGCCTACAATGAGCAGTTCTTC. Residues: CASSLSSGAYNEQFF. The full variable domain, with the rest looked up from reference TRBV7-2 and TRBJ2-1, is GAGVSQSPSNKVTEKGKDVELRCDPISGHTALYWYRQSLGQGLEFLIYFQGNSAPDKSGLPSDRFSAERTGGSVSTLTIQRTQQEDSAVYLCASSLSSGAYNEQFFGPGTRLTVL.

The chain couples TRBV5-1 to TRBJ2-1, with 7 bases matching TRBD1. The CDR3 has 16 amino acids. The ends lost 3 bases at V and 0 bases at J; junction bases unmatched: 6. Germline assignment: CDR1 SGHRS and CDR2 YFSETQ. CDR3 DNA sequence: TGCGCCAGCAGCTCCAACGACAGGGTCTCCTACAATGAGCAGTTCTTC. Residues: CASSSNDRVSYNEQFF.

This clone was observed a handful of times. The chain employs TRBV7-2 and TRBJ1-2; D gene uncertain. This CDR3 region has 14 residues. The germline CDR1 and CDR2 sequences are SGHTA and FQGNSA. V was cut by 1 base and J by 3 bases, with 9 bases left in between. CDR3 protein: CASSLETAHYGYTF. The CDR3 DNA reads TGTGCCAGCAGCTTAGAGACCGCGCACTATGGCTACACCTTC.

The sample holds a few counts of this clone. The rearrangement links TRBV7-2 to TRBJ2-6; a weak D match, TRBD1 (6 bases). The V and J ends lost 2 bases and 1 base respectively, with 9 bases between them. This CDR3 is 16 amino acids long. Per germline, CDR1 SGHTA and CDR2 FQGNSA. CDR3 DNA: TGTGCCAGCAGCTTACCAACAGGGTCTGGGGCCAACGTCCTGACTTTC. Its protein product is CASSLPTGSGANVLTF.

In this sample, this clone turned up a few times. J is TRBJ2-7 and V is TRBV7-9; D might be TRBD1 (5 bases). V lost 1 base and J 5 bases, leaving 12 bases between the germline ends. This CDR3 spans 14 amino acids. The germline CDR1 and CDR2 sequences are SEHNR and FQNEAQ (reference sequence). CDR3 in amino acids: CASSLVGAANEQYF. CDR3 nucleotide sequence: TGTGCCAGCAGCTTAGTAGGGGCAGCGAACGAGCAGTACTTC. Full variable domain (remainder filled in from reference TRBV7-9 and TRBJ2-7): DTGVSQNPRHKITKRGQNVTFRCDPISEHNRLYWYRQTLGQGPEFLTYFQNEAQLEKSRLLSDRFSAERPKGSFSTLEIQRTEQGDSAMYLCASSLVGAANEQYFGPGTRLTVT.

For this clone: Different DNA sequences within this sample yield the same CDR3. The V call is TRBV5-4, the J call TRBJ2-1; 7 bases match TRBD2. V trimming: 5 bases; J trimming: 1 base; junction bases outside the gene matches: 6. Germline V gives CDR1 SGHNT, CDR2 YYREEE (reference sequence). The CDR3 runs 15 residues. For the CDR3, the DNA is TGTGCCAGCAGTCTCGGGCGGGAGTCCTACAATGAGCAGTTCTTC. Its translation is CASSLGRESYNEQFF.

This clone came up a few times. This chain links TRBV7-9 with TRBJ2-1; 8 bases agree with TRBD2. V was clipped by 4 bases and J by 0 bases; unmatched bases: 8. The V gene's germline CDR1 is SEHNR and CDR2 FQNEAQ (reference sequence). The CDR3 length is 17 residues. The CDR3 here is CASSSQTGGSSYNEQFF. CDR3 nucleotide sequence: TGTGCCAGCAGCTCCCAAACGGGAGGGAGCTCCTACAATGAGCAGTTCTTC.

The table lists this clone with a few counts. The chain is built from TRBV29-1 and TRBJ2-3; D may be TRBD1 (5 bases). The germline CDR1 and CDR2 sequences are SQVTM and ANQGSEA. V lost 6 bases to trimming and J lost 5 bases, with 15 bases between them. The CDR3 sequence is 13 residues long. In nucleotides, the CDR3 is TGCAGCGTCCGACAGTCTGCTCTAGATACGCAGTATTTT. Its protein product is CSVRQSALDTQYF.

This clone was counted only a few times. The chain is built from TRBV28 and TRBJ2-7; D is undetermined. The V end lost 5 bases, the J end lost 2 bases, and 16 bases lay between the germline ends. Per germline, CDR1 MDHEN and CDR2 SYDVKM. The CDR3 has 15 residues. The CDR3 region is CASSQRSYRPYEQYF. The CDR3 DNA reads as TGTGCCAGCAGTCAACGGAGTTACCGGCCCTACGAGCAGTACTTC.